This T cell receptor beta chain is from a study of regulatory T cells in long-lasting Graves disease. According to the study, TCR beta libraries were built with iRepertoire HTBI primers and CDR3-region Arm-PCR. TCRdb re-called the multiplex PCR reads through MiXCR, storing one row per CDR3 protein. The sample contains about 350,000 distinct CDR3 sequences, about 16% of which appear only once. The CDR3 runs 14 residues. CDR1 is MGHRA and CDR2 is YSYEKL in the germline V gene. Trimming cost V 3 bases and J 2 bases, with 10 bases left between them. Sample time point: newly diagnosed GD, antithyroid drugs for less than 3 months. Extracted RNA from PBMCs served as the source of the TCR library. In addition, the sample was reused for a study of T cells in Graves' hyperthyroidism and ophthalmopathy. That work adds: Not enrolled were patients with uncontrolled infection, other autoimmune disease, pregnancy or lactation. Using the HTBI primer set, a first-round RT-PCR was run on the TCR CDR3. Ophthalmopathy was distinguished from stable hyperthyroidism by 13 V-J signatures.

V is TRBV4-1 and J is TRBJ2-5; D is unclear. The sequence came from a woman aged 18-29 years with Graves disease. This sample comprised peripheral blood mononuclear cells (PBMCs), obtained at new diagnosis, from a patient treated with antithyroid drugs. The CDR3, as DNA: TGCGCCAGCAGCCAGTCTCTGGCACAAGAGACCCAGTACTTC. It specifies CASSQSLAQETQYF.